This TCR beta chain was captured in a study of control samples from healthy donors and cancer patients. Sequencing was performed with immunoSEQ multiplex PCR; in TCRdb, only in-frame clones are kept and a portion is missing. The sample carries about 100,000 clones, 92% recorded once. The CDR3 sequence is 11 residues long. With 2 bases removed from V and 7 bases from J, the gap between germline ends came to 6 bases. Sequencing input: blood. The V gene is TRBV12-3 or TRBV12-4, the J gene TRBJ2-7; no firm D call. The sequence was collected from a woman younger than 35 in good health. The CDR3 spells CASSLSTEQYF. The DNA of the CDR3 is TGTGCCAGCAGTTTAAGTACAGAGCAGTACTTC.